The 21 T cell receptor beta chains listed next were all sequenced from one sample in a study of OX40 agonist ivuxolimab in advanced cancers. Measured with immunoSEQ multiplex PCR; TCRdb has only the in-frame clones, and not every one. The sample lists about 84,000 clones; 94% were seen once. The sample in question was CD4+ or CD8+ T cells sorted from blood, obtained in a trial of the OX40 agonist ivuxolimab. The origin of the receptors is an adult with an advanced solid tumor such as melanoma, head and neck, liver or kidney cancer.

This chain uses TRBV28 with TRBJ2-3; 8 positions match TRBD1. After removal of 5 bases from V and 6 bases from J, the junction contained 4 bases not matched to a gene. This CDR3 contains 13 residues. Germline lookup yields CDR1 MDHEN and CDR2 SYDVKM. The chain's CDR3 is CASSGQGSDTQYF. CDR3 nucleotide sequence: TGTGCCAGCAGTGGACAGGGTTCGGATACGCAGTATTTT.

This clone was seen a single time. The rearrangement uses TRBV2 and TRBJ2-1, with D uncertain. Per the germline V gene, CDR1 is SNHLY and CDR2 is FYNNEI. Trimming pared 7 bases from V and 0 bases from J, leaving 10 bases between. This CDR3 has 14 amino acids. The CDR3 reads CASIVYSSYNEQFF. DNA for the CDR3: TGTGCCAGCATCGTCTACTCCTCCTACAATGAGCAGTTCTTC. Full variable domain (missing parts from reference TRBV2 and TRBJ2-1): EPEVTQTPSHQVTQMGQEVILRCVPISNHLYFYWYRQILGQKVEFLVSFYNNEISEKSEIFDDQFSVERPDGSNFTLKIRSTKLEDSAMYFCASIVYSSYNEQFFGPGTRLTVL.

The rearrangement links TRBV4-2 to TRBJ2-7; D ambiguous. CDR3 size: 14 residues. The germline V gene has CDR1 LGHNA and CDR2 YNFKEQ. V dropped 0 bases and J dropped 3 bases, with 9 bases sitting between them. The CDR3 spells CASSQDSGYYEQYF. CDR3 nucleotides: TGTGCCAGCAGCCAAGATTCAGGATACTACGAGCAGTACTTC.

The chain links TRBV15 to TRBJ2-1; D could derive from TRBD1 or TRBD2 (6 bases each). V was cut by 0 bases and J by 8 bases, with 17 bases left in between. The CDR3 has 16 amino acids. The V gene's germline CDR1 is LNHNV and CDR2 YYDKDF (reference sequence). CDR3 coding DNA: TGTGCCACCAGCAGAGATCGCCTAGGGGGGCATGATGAGCAGTTCTTC. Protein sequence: CATSRDRLGGHDEQFF.

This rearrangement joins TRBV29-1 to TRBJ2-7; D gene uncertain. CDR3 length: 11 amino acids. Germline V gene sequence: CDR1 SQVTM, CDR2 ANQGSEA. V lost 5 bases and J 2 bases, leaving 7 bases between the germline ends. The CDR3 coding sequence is TGCAGCGTTACGGACCCCTACGAGCAGTACTTC. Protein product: CSVTDPYEQYF.

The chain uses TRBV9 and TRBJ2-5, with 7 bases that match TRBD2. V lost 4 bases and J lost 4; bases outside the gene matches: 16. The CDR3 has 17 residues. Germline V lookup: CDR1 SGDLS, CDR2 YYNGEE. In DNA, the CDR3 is TGTGCCAGCAGCCCCGAAGAGTGGGGCCGCGGGGGAGAGACCCAGTACTTC. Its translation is CASSPEEWGRGGETQYF.

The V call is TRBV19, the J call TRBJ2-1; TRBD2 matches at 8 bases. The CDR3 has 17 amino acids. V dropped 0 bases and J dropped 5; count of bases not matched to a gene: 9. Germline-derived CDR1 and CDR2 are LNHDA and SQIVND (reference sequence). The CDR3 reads CASSIDSREGSDNEQFF. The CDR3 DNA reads TGTGCCAGTAGTATAGATTCCCGGGAGGGATCAGACAATGAGCAGTTCTTC. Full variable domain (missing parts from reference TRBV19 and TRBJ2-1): DGGITQSPKYLFRKEGQNVTLSCEQNLNHDAMYWYRQDPGQGLRLIYYSQIVNDFQKGDIAEGYSVSREKKESFPLTVTSAQKNPTAFYLCASSIDSREGSDNEQFFGPGTRLTVL.

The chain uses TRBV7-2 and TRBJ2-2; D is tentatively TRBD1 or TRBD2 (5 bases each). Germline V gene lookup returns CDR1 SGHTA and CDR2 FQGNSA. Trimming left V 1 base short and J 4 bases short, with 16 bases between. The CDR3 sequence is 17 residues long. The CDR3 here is CASSLGGPAVSTGELFF. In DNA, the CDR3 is TGTGCCAGCAGCTTAGGGGGACCCGCAGTGAGCACCGGGGAGCTGTTTTTT. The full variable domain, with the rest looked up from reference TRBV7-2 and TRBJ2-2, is GAGVSQSPSNKVTEKGKDVELRCDPISGHTALYWYRQSLGQGLEFLIYFQGNSAPDKSGLPSDRFSAERTGGSVSTLTIQRTQQEDSAVYLCASSLGGPAVSTGELFFGEGSRLTVL.

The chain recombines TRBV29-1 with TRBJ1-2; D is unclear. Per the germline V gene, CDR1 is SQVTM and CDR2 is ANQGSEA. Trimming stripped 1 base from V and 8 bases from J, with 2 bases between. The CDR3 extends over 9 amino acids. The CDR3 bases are TGCAGCGTTGAAGGAGGCTACACCTTC. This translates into CSVEGGYTF.

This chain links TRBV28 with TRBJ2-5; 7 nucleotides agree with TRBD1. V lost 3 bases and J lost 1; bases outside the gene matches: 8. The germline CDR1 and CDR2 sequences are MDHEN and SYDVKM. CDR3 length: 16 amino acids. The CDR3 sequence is CASSFNRDSLQETQYF. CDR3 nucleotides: TGTGCCAGCAGTTTTAACCGGGACAGCCTCCAAGAGACCCAGTACTTC.

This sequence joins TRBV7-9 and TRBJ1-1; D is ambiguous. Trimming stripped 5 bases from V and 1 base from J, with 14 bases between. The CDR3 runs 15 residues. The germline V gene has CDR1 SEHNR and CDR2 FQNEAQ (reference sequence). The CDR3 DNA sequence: TGTGCCAGCAGCCCCCCGAGGGCGCCGAACACTGAAGCTTTCTTT. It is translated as CASSPPRAPNTEAFF.

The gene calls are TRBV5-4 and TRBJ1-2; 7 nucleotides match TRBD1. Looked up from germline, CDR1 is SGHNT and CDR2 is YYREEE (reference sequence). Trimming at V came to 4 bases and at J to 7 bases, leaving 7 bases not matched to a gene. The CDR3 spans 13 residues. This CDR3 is CASSQGGPAGYTF. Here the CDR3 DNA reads TGTGCCAGCAGCCAGGGGGGACCCGCTGGCTACACCTTC.

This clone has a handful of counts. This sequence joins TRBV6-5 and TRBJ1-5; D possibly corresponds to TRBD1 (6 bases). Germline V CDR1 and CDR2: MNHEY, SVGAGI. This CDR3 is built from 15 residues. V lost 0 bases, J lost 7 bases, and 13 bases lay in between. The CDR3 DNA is TGTGCCAGCAGTTACTCGAGGGGGGCTCAACAGCCCCAGCATTTT. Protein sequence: CASSYSRGAQQPQHF.

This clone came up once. In DNA form, the CDR3 reads TGTGCCTCCCAGCGGGCCATGAACACTGAAGCTTTCTTT. The encoded protein is CASQRAMNTEAFF. V usage is TRBV7-9 and J usage is TRBJ1-1; D ambiguous. The CDR3 length is 13 residues. Trimming took off 11 bases at V and 0 bases at J, with 13 bases between the two ends. Germline V CDR1 and CDR2: SEHNR, FQNEAQ (reference sequence).

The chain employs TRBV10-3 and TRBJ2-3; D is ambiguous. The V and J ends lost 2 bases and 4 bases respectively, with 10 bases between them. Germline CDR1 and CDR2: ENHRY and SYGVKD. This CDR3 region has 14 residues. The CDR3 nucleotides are TGTGCCATCAGTGAGGTAGCCGATCCAGATACGCAGTATTTT. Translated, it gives CAISEVADPDTQYF.

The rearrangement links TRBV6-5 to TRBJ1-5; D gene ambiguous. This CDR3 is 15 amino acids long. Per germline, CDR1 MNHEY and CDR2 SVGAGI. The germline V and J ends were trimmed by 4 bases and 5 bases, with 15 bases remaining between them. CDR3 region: CASSSGYEDHQPQHF. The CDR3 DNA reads TGTGCCAGCAGTTCTGGCTATGAAGATCATCAGCCCCAGCATTTT.

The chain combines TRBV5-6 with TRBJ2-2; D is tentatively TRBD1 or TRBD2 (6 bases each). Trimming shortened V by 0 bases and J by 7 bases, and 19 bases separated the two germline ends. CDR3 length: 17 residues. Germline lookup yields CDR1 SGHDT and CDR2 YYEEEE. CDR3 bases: TGTGCCAGCAGCTTGGTGGTCCAGGGGCGGGACAACGGGGAGCTGTTTTTT. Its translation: CASSLVVQGRDNGELFF.

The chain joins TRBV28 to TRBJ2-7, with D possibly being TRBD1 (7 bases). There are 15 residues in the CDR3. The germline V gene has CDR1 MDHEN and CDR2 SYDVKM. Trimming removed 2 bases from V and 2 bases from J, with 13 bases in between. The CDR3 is CASSLPRGVAYEQYF. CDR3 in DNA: TGTGCCAGCAGTTTACCCAGGGGGGTGGCCTACGAGCAGTACTTC.

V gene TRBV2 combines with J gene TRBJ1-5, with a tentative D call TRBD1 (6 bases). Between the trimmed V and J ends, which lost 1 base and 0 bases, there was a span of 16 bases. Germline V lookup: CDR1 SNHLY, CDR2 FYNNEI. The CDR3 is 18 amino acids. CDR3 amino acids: CASSEDPDRLYSNQPQHF. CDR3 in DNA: TGTGCCAGCAGTGAAGACCCGGACAGACTTTATAGCAATCAGCCCCAGCATTTT.

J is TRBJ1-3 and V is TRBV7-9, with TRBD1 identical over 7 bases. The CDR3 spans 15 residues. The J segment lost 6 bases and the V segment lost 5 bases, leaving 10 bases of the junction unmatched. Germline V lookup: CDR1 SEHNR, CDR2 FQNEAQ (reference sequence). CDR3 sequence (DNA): TGTGCCAGCAGCCCAGGGAGGGGGCAGCTAAACACCATATATTTT. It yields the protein CASSPGRGQLNTIYF.

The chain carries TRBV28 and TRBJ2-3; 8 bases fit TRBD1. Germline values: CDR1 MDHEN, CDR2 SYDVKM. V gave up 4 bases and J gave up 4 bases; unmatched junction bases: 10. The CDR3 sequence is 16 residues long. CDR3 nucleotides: TGTGCCAGCAGTTCGTTGGACAGGGCGATCTCAGATACGCAGTATTTT. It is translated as CASSSLDRAISDTQYF.